These 26 T cell receptor beta chains were all obtained from the same sample, sequenced in a study of T cell repertoires in cytomegalovirus infection. TCRdb analysed the reads with MiXCR anew, one entry per CDR3 protein. The sample consists of approximately 180,000 distinct CDR3 sequences, approximately 19% of them appearing once. Sequenced sample: PBMCs. The receptors shown here come from a human donor in good health (CMV status not recorded). Some clones in this sample may be carry-over from other donors' samples.

The chain has TRBV11-1 and TRBJ1-6; D ambiguous. From germline, CDR1 is SGHAT and CDR2 FQDESV (reference sequence). V lost 5 bases and J 10 bases, leaving 12 bases between the germline ends. The CDR3 consists of 13 residues. CDR3 sequence: CASSPLADSPLHF. CDR3 bases: TGTGCCAGCAGCCCGTTGGCCGACTCACCCCTCCACTTT.

This clonotype has just a few counts. The rearrangement joins TRBV28 to TRBJ1-5; 7 positions match TRBD1. The CDR3 consists of 14 residues. The germline gives CDR1 MDHEN, CDR2 SYDVKM. V shed 4 bases and J 3 bases; nucleotides not matched to a gene: 3. The CDR3 coding sequence is TGTGCCAGCAGTTCCGGACAGGACAATCAGCCCCAGCATTTT. This codes for CASSSGQDNQPQHF.

This clonotype was detected a few times. V is TRBV12-3 or TRBV12-4 and J is TRBJ1-6, with 8 bases identical to TRBD1. The CDR3 has 14 residues. V gave up 7 bases and J gave up 5 bases; unmatched junction bases: 4. CDR3 in amino acids: CASTRTGNNSPLHF. CDR3 DNA: TGTGCCAGCACTAGGACAGGGAATAATTCACCCCTCCACTTT.

The genes are TRBV5-1 and TRBJ1-1; D may be TRBD1 (6 bases). Looked up from germline, CDR1 is SGHRS and CDR2 is YFSETQ. There are 15 residues in the CDR3. V was cut by 0 bases and J by 5 bases, with 14 bases left in between. CDR3 sequence reads: CASSLETTGFTEAFF. CDR3 bases: TGCGCCAGCAGCTTGGAGACCACAGGGTTTACTGAAGCTTTCTTT.

The rearrangement links TRBV7-6 to TRBJ2-3; D call uncertain. The CDR3 loop spans 17 amino acids. V was shortened by 1 base and J by 2 bases, with 16 bases between the two germline ends. Germline V gene data show CDR1 as SGHVS and CDR2 as FNYEAQ. The CDR3 DNA reads as TGTGCCAGCAGCTTAGACGGTTTGAAAATGCTCACAGATACGCAGTATTTT. It yields the protein CASSLDGLKMLTDTQYF.

The table lists this clonotype with many counts. The rearrangement joins TRBV10-1 to TRBJ1-1; D perhaps matches TRBD1 (6 bases). The CDR3 sequence is 14 residues long. Germline CDR1 reads WNHNN; CDR2 reads SYGVQD (reference sequence). The V and J ends lost 3 bases and 4 bases respectively, with 12 bases between them. The CDR3 sequence is CASSDQGSGTEAFF. CDR3 in DNA: TGCGCCAGCAGTGATCAGGGGTCAGGCACTGAAGCTTTCTTT.

This clonotype has more than one count but fewer than ten. This sequence joins TRBV11-3 and TRBJ2-5; D unclear. This CDR3 has 12 residues. Germline lookup yields CDR1 SGHNT and CDR2 YENEEA. Trimming shortened V by 1 base and J by 7 bases, and 7 bases separated the two germline ends. Written as DNA, the CDR3 is TGTGCCAGCAGCTTAGGCTTCGGGACCCAGTACTTC. Translation gives CASSLGFGTQYF.

V usage is TRBV4-1 and J usage is TRBJ1-2; TRBD1 matches 7 bases. The ends lost 4 bases at V and 0 bases at J; junction bases unmatched: 17. Germline loops: CDR1 MGHRA, CDR2 YSYEKL. The CDR3 sequence is 19 residues long. In nucleotides, the CDR3 is TGCGCCAGCAGCCGAGCCAGCCGCGGGACAGCTAATACTAACTATGGCTACACCTTC. Amino acids: CASSRASRGTANTNYGYTF.

J is TRBJ1-5 and V is TRBV19; D might be TRBD1 (5 bases). CDR1 and CDR2 from the germline V gene are LNHDA and SQIVND (reference sequence). V lost 7 bases and J lost 3, with 10 bases in between. The CDR3 is 13 residues long. The CDR3 sequence is CASTGGYNQPQHF. The CDR3 region has the DNA TGTGCCAGTACGGGGGGTTACAATCAGCCCCAGCATTTT.

This clonotype has only a few counts. This chain links TRBV27 with TRBJ1-2; TRBD1 agrees at 9 bases. The germline V gene encodes CDR1 MNHEY and CDR2 SMNVEV (reference sequence). V lost 5 bases to trimming and J lost 8 bases; unmatched junction nucleotides: 9. CDR3 length equals 14 residues. This CDR3 is CASSTTGGASGYTF. In DNA form, the CDR3 reads TGTGCCAGCAGTACTACAGGGGGCGCGTCCGGCTACACCTTC.

V is TRBV11-3 and J is TRBJ2-6, with 11 positions matching TRBD1. V was pared by 5 bases and J by 0 bases, with 6 bases of the junction left unmatched. Germline V gene sequence: CDR1 SGHNT, CDR2 YENEEA. This CDR3 has 18 residues. The CDR3 loop reads CASSEGQGAISGANVLTF. In DNA form, the CDR3 reads TGTGCCAGCAGCGAAGGACAGGGGGCGATCTCTGGGGCCAACGTCCTGACTTTC.

This chain connects TRBV6-5 to TRBJ2-1; 11 nucleotides align to TRBD2. Trimming at V came to 8 bases and at J to 3 bases, leaving 6 bases not matched to a gene. This CDR3 has 15 amino acids. Germline loops: CDR1 MNHEY, CDR2 SVGAGI. The CDR3 sequence is CASQVAGGNYNEQFF. The CDR3 region has the DNA TGTGCCAGCCAGGTAGCGGGAGGGAACTACAATGAGCAGTTCTTC.

The chain has TRBV7-2 and TRBJ2-1; the D gene is possibly TRBD2 (6 bases). The CDR3 has 12 residues. The germline V gene encodes CDR1 SGHTA and CDR2 FQGNSA. The ends were cut back, 4 bases at V and 6 bases at J, with 7 bases in the middle. The DNA of the CDR3 is TGTGCCAGCAGCTCGACTAGCAATGAGCAGTTCTTC. Its translation is CASSSTSNEQFF.

DNA of the CDR3: TGCAGCGTCACGGTCCGGGGAGAAGCGTCCGAGCAGTACTTC. Encoded protein: CSVTVRGEASEQYF. The chain joins TRBV29-1 to TRBJ2-7, with TRBD2 as a possible D gene (5 bases). CDR3 length: 14 amino acids. CDR1 is SQVTM and CDR2 is ANQGSEA in the germline V gene. V lost 6 bases, J lost 6 bases, and 21 bases lay in between.

The chain combines TRBV11-3 with TRBJ2-2, with 8 bases identical to TRBD2. After removal of 5 bases from V and 7 bases from J, the junction contained 15 bases not matched to a gene. This CDR3 contains 17 residues. The germline gives CDR1 SGHNT, CDR2 YENEEA. The CDR3 spells CASSPKTRGGPSGELFF. The CDR3 region has the DNA TGTGCCAGCAGCCCCAAAACCCGGGGGGGCCCGAGCGGGGAGCTGTTTTTT.

The V call is TRBV7-8, the J call TRBJ1-4, with a weak D call TRBD1 (6 bases). The CDR3 is 14 residues long. Germline lookup yields CDR1 SGHVS and CDR2 FQNEAQ. The V end was cut by 3 bases, the J end by 10 bases, with 15 bases between. CDR3 loop: CASSFAGQQGKLFF. The CDR3 DNA reads as TGTGCCAGCAGCTTCGCCGGACAGCAAGGAAAACTGTTTTTT.

The genes are TRBV20-1 and TRBJ2-1, with 10 bases aligning to TRBD2. J gave up 7 bases and V 0 bases, and 6 bases lay outside the gene matches. Germline CDR1 DFQATT, CDR2 SNEGSKA (reference sequence). CDR3 length equals 15 residues. CDR3 residues: CSARDAASGRNEQFF. The CDR3 region has the DNA TGCAGTGCTAGAGACGCCGCTAGCGGGAGAAATGAGCAGTTCTTC.

This rearrangement joins TRBV11-1 to TRBJ1-2; 12 bases fit TRBD1. Germline V gives CDR1 SGHAT, CDR2 FQDESV (reference sequence). The J segment lost 7 bases and the V segment lost 5 bases, leaving 14 bases of the junction unmatched. The CDR3 contains 17 residues. CDR3 protein: CASSQTGTGGILSGYTF. In nucleotides, the CDR3 is TGTGCCAGCAGCCAAACCGGGACAGGGGGCATCCTATCTGGCTACACCTTC.

This clonotype was seen repeatedly, ten times or more. This chain links TRBV6-2 or TRBV6-3 with TRBJ1-5; possibly TRBD1 for D (5 bases). Germline V gene sequence: CDR1 MNHEY, CDR2 SVGEGT. The CDR3 runs to 16 residues. The V end lost 2 bases, the J end lost 5 bases, and 16 bases lay between the germline ends. In DNA form, the CDR3 reads TGTGCCAGCAGTTACGGGGCGGGTCCGCGTTATCAGCCCCAGCATTTT. Translating gives CASSYGAGPRYQPQHF.

This clonotype occurred a few times. The chain joins TRBV7-3 to TRBJ1-1; D call uncertain. Trimming pared 3 bases from V and 0 bases from J, leaving 11 bases between. CDR3 size: 15 residues. Germline values: CDR1 SGHTA, CDR2 FQGTGA. CDR3 DNA sequence: TGTGCCAGCAGCTTTTCGGCTATAGTGAACACTGAAGCTTTCTTT. This codes for CASSFSAIVNTEAFF.

In this sample, this clonotype turned up a few times. The gene calls are TRBV29-1 and TRBJ2-7, with D maybe TRBD1 (7 bases). Looked up from germline, CDR1 is SQVTM and CDR2 is ANQGSEA. There are 12 residues in the CDR3. The V end lost 5 bases, the J end lost 5 bases, and 13 bases lay between the germline ends. CDR3 protein: CSVFSRGDEQYF. The CDR3 nucleotides are TGCAGCGTTTTTAGCAGGGGGGACGAGCAGTACTTC.

This clonotype has just a few counts. The chain employs TRBV6-1 and TRBJ1-1; D gene uncertain. V dropped 1 base and J dropped 2 bases, with 8 bases sitting between them. The germline CDR1 and CDR2 sequences are MNHNS and SASEGT. CDR3 length equals 14 residues. The chain's CDR3 is CASSEVDLNTEAFF. CDR3 nucleotides: TGTGCCAGCAGTGAAGTCGATCTAAACACTGAAGCTTTCTTT.

This clonotype appeared a few times. The chain joins TRBV11-3 to TRBJ2-1; D might be TRBD1 (6 bases). The CDR3 is 15 residues long. Trimming stripped 0 bases from V and 7 bases from J, with 13 bases between. CDR1 and CDR2 (germline): SGHNT, YENEEA. In DNA, the CDR3 is TGTGCCAGCAGCTTAGAAGGGGGTGGTAGGAATGAGCAGTTCTTC. Protein sequence: CASSLEGGGRNEQFF.

This clonotype was counted many times. V and J are TRBV7-2 and TRBJ1-1; D remains unclear. This CDR3 is 13 amino acids long. Trimming took off 5 bases at V and 5 bases at J, with 12 bases between the two ends. The V gene's germline CDR1 is SGHTA and CDR2 FQGNSA. CDR3 in DNA: TGTGCCAGCAGCGCACACCCAGTTACTGAAGCTTTCTTT. It codes for CASSAHPVTEAFF. Looking up the rest from reference TRBV7-2 and TRBJ1-1 gives the full variable domain: GAGVSQSPSNKVTEKGKDVELRCDPISGHTALYWYRQSLGQGLEFLIYFQGNSAPDKSGLPSDRFSAERTGGSVSTLTIQRTQQEDSAVYLCASSAHPVTEAFFGQGTRLTVV.

The sample holds a few counts of this clonotype. The CDR3 sequence is CASSFSYQETQYF. In DNA, the CDR3 is TGTGCCAGCAGTTTCTCGTACCAAGAGACCCAGTACTTC. V and J are TRBV12-3 or TRBV12-4 and TRBJ2-5; no reliable D call. V dropped 3 bases and J dropped 0 bases, with 5 bases sitting between them. The CDR3 covers 13 residues.

V gene TRBV20-1 combines with J gene TRBJ1-6; D not resolved. The germline V gene encodes CDR1 DFQATT and CDR2 SNEGSKA (reference sequence). The CDR3 has 15 residues. With 2 bases removed from V and 9 bases from J, the gap between germline ends came to 17 bases. In nucleotides, the CDR3 is TGCAGTGCTAGAAGGCTAGAGTGGGAAGGTTCACCCCTCCACTTT. This codes for CSARRLEWEGSPLHF.